These 24 T cell receptor beta chains share one sample of origin, sequenced in a study of early T cells in non-severe SARS-CoV-2 infection. TCRdb itself ran the 5' RACE reads through MiXCR, one entry per CDR3 protein. Among about 33,000 distinct CDR3 sequences listed, approximately 5.3% were seen once. The specimen was whole blood. These receptors were taken from an adult who was a healthcare worker with PCR-confirmed SARS-CoV-2 infection or an uninfected control (not recorded which).

This clonotype was found many times. This sequence joins TRBV14 and TRBJ1-5; the D is unclear. V was cut by 1 base and J by 9 bases, with 10 bases left in between. The V gene's germline CDR1 is SGHDN and CDR2 FVKESK. The CDR3 runs 13 residues. In nucleotides, the CDR3 is TGTGCCAGCAGCCAAGCCCATCTGGGGCCCCAGCATTTT. It yields the protein CASSQAHLGPQHF.

This clonotype was seen repeatedly, ten times or more. This sequence joins TRBV18 and TRBJ1-3; no clear D. V was pared by 0 bases and J by 1 base, with 10 bases between. The germline V gene encodes CDR1 KGHSH and CDR2 LQKENI. This CDR3 has 16 amino acids. The CDR3 bases are TGTGCCAGCTCACCACCGGGCAGTTCTTCTGGAAACACCATATATTTT. Encoded protein: CASSPPGSSSGNTIYF.

There are a few counts of this clonotype. V is TRBV4-3 and J is TRBJ1-1; unclear D gene. With 0 bases removed from V and 3 bases from J, the gap between germline ends came to 8 bases. CDR1 is LGHNA and CDR2 is YSLEER in the germline V gene. The CDR3 is 14 amino acids. For the CDR3, the DNA is TGCGCCAGCAGCCAAGAAACCGGGGACACTGAAGCTTTCTTT. Protein: CASSQETGDTEAFF.

A few counts support this clonotype. V gene TRBV7-9 combines with J gene TRBJ2-3; D is perhaps TRBD2 (5 bases). This CDR3 comprises 16 residues. Germline CDR1 reads SEHNR; CDR2 reads FQNEAQ (reference sequence). V lost 1 base to trimming and J lost 3 bases, with 14 bases between them. CDR3 region: CASSLVPTRDTDTQYF. CDR3 nucleotide sequence: TGTGCCAGCAGCTTAGTACCAACTAGGGATACAGATACGCAGTATTTT.

This clonotype was picked up a small number of times. This chain connects TRBV7-8 to TRBJ2-7; TRBD2 agrees at 8 bases. Germline V gene lookup returns CDR1 SGHVS and CDR2 FQNEAQ. After removal of 4 bases from V and 4 bases from J, the junction contained 9 bases not matched to a gene. This CDR3 has 15 amino acids. The CDR3 region is CASSSATGGPYEQYF. As DNA, the CDR3 is TGTGCCAGCAGCTCGGCCACGGGAGGGCCTTACGAGCAGTACTTC.

This clonotype was seen ten or more times. V is TRBV24-1 and J is TRBJ1-5; 7 bases match TRBD1. This CDR3 contains 15 residues. CDR1 KGHDR and CDR2 SFDVKD come from the germline V gene. The ends lost 3 bases at V and 4 bases at J; junction bases unmatched: 5. The CDR3 protein is CATSDRTGSNQPQHF. In DNA form, the CDR3 reads TGTGCCACCAGTGATCGGACAGGAAGTAATCAGCCCCAGCATTTT.

This clonotype was seen at least ten times. The genes are TRBV6-5 and TRBJ2-1; D gene uncertain. CDR1 and CDR2 from the germline V gene are MNHEY and SVGAGI. The CDR3 consists of 13 residues. V lost 3 bases and J 5 bases, leaving 8 bases between the germline ends. This CDR3 reads CASSYTLNNEQFF. The CDR3 nucleotides read TGTGCCAGCAGTTATACCCTTAACAATGAGCAGTTCTTC.

This clonotype was seen ten or more times. The rearrangement joins TRBV3-1 to TRBJ2-2; D perhaps matches TRBD1 (5 bases). CDR1 and CDR2 from the germline V gene are LGHDT and YNNKEL (reference sequence). V lost 5 bases and J 5 bases, leaving 18 bases between the germline ends. This CDR3 region has 16 residues. CDR3 bases: TGTGCCAGCAGCACAACTCGGCAGGGTTGGACCGGGGAGCTGTTTTTT. Translating gives CASSTTRQGWTGELFF.

This clonotype came up many times. The V and J genes are TRBV6-2 or TRBV6-3 and TRBJ1-2; D not resolved. The V and J ends lost 5 bases and 4 bases respectively, with 8 bases between them. The length of the CDR3 is 12 residues. CDR1 is MNHEY, CDR2 SVGEGT, per germline. The CDR3 loop is CASSPSTYGYTF. The CDR3 nucleotides are TGTGCCAGCAGTCCATCAACCTATGGCTACACCTTC.

This clonotype was observed many times. This chain joins TRBV15 and TRBJ1-1; D perhaps matches TRBD1 (5 bases). CDR1 and CDR2 (germline): LNHNV, YYDKDF (reference sequence). The CDR3 has 14 residues. V lost 3 bases, J lost 1 base, and 9 bases lay in between. CDR3 amino acids: CATSRGPTNTEAFF. The CDR3 DNA is TGTGCCACCAGCAGGGGACCCACGAACACTGAAGCTTTCTTT.

The rearrangement joins TRBV20-1 to TRBJ2-3; D is tentatively TRBD1 or TRBD2 (5 bases each). This CDR3 comprises 15 residues. V lost 0 bases and J lost 5, with 15 bases in between. Looked up from germline, CDR1 is DFQATT and CDR2 is SNEGSKA (reference sequence). CDR3 loop: CSARDGRGSEDTQYF. The DNA of the CDR3 is TGCAGTGCTAGAGATGGACGGGGCAGCGAAGATACGCAGTATTTT.

The V gene is TRBV7-9, the J gene TRBJ2-2, with a possible D match to TRBD2 (5 bases). Per the germline V gene, CDR1 is SEHNR and CDR2 is FQNEAQ (reference sequence). This CDR3 region has 15 residues. The V gene lost 10 bases and the J gene lost 1 base, with 16 bases spanning the gap. The chain's CDR3 is CATKERAENTGELFF. The CDR3 nucleotides read TGTGCCACCAAGGAGAGGGCAGAGAACACCGGGGAGCTGTTTTTT.

This clonotype was counted ten times or more. The rearrangement uses TRBV4-2 and TRBJ2-7, with D perhaps given as TRBD1 or TRBD2 (5 bases each). The CDR3 runs 14 residues. The germline V gene encodes CDR1 LGHNA and CDR2 YNFKEQ. V was clipped by 2 bases and J by 3 bases, with 11 bases between them. CDR3 nucleotides: TGTGCCAGCAGCCAACCTATGAGGGGCTACGAGCAGTACTTC. This gives the protein CASSQPMRGYEQYF.

This clonotype was seen a few times. The chain carries TRBV12-3 or TRBV12-4 and TRBJ2-4; possibly TRBD2 for D (6 bases). The CDR3 is 22 residues long. V was shortened by 2 bases and J by 1 base, with 30 bases between the two germline ends. The CDR3 here is CASSLRRGESLPPFRAKNIQYF. CDR3 DNA sequence: TGTGCCAGCAGTTTAAGGCGGGGCGAAAGTCTACCACCTTTCAGGGCCAAAAACATTCAGTACTTC.

This clonotype has a count of ten or more. V is TRBV7-8 and J is TRBJ2-7; TRBD1 aligns across 8 bases. V lost 4 bases to trimming and J lost 5 bases; unmatched junction nucleotides: 10. This CDR3 comprises 15 residues. Germline V gene sequence: CDR1 SGHVS, CDR2 FQNEAQ. The CDR3 sequence is CASSSPRQGLDEQYF. CDR3 nucleotides: TGTGCCAGCAGCTCCCCCCGACAGGGGCTGGACGAGCAGTACTTC.

This clonotype occurred many times. V usage is TRBV25-1 and J usage is TRBJ2-5; TRBD2 is a possible D gene (6 bases). Germline V gives CDR1 MGHDK, CDR2 SYGVNS. Trimming removed 6 bases from V and 5 bases from J, with 22 bases in between. The CDR3 loop spans 16 amino acids. The CDR3 sequence: CASSPPEGSPGETQYF. As DNA, the CDR3 is TGTGCCAGCAGCCCACCGGAGGGCAGTCCAGGGGAGACCCAGTACTTC.

The sample holds many counts of this clonotype. The chain has TRBV20-1 and TRBJ2-1; 8 bases agree with TRBD2. Trimming took 0 bases from V and 7 from J; bases not matched to a gene: 14. Germline values: CDR1 DFQATT, CDR2 SNEGSKA (reference sequence). The CDR3 sequence is 17 residues long. CDR3 nucleotides: TGCAGTGCTAGAGAGGCCGGGAGGGCCCTCGGATGGAATGAGCAGTTCTTC. Translating it yields CSAREAGRALGWNEQFF.

In this sample, this clonotype turned up many times. The chain recombines TRBV30 with TRBJ1-2; TRBD1 might be the D (5 bases). The CDR3 loop spans 14 amino acids. V lost 0 bases, J lost 8 bases, and 16 bases lay in between. In germline, CDR1 is GTSNPN, CDR2 SVGIG (reference sequence). Here the CDR3 reads CAWSVMGYEGGYTF. CDR3 nucleotides: TGTGCCTGGAGTGTAATGGGTTACGAGGGGGGCTACACCTTC.

This clonotype showed up many times. The chain couples TRBV7-6 to TRBJ2-6; 10 nucleotides line up with TRBD1. CDR1 is SGHVS, CDR2 FNYEAQ, per germline. The V segment lost 5 bases and the J segment 1 base; nucleotides outside the gene matches: 8. This CDR3 comprises 18 residues. CDR3 residues: CASSLTGGKLSGANVLTF. The CDR3 DNA is TGTGCCAGCAGCCTGACAGGGGGCAAATTGTCTGGGGCCAACGTCCTGACTTTC.

Many counts were recorded for this clonotype. The V and J genes are TRBV5-4 and TRBJ1-1; D is uncertain. The V gene's germline CDR1 is SGHNT and CDR2 YYREEE (reference sequence). V was cut by 6 bases and J by 0 bases, with 9 bases left in between. The length of the CDR3 is 13 residues. The DNA of the CDR3 is TGTGCCAGCACTAAAGCGGTGAACACTGAAGCTTTCTTT. It translates to CASTKAVNTEAFF.

This clonotype came up many times. CDR3 sequence (DNA): TGTGCCTGGACTCCCGGGGCTAGCGCTCTTATCAATGAGCAGTTCTTC. Its translation is CAWTPGASALINEQFF. V usage is TRBV30 and J usage is TRBJ2-1; D is possibly TRBD2 (6 bases). The CDR3 is made up of 16 amino acids. V was pared by 4 bases and J by 6 bases, with 22 bases between. The germline V gene has CDR1 GTSNPN and CDR2 SVGIG (reference sequence).

V is TRBV6-6 and J is TRBJ1-4, with 7 bases lining up with TRBD1. V lost 7 bases, J lost 4 bases, and 12 bases stayed unmatched. CDR1 and CDR2 from the germline V gene are MNHNY and SVGAGI (reference sequence). CDR3 length: 16 residues. CDR3 in DNA: TGTGCCAGCAAGGGCGACACGGGACAGATTAATGAAAAACTGTTTTTT. This codes for CASKGDTGQINEKLFF.

This clonotype appeared many times. J is TRBJ2-5 and V is TRBV30; 12 positions match TRBD2. The V and J ends lost 4 bases and 5 bases, in that order; junction bases with no gene match: 11. CDR3 length: 16 residues. Germline lookup yields CDR1 GTSNPN and CDR2 SVGIG (reference sequence). The CDR3 is CAWKTETSGSRETQYF. CDR3 nucleotide sequence: TGTGCCTGGAAGACAGAGACTAGCGGGAGCCGGGAGACCCAGTACTTC.

In this sample, this clonotype turned up many times. This chain uses TRBV4-1 with TRBJ2-7, with TRBD2 as a possible D gene (6 bases). The CDR3 is made up of 16 amino acids. CDR1 and CDR2 (germline): MGHRA, YSYEKL. V gave up 3 bases and J gave up 5 bases, with 20 bases separating them. The CDR3 nucleotides read TGCGCCAGCAGCCACCGGGGGACGGTCCTTGGCAACGAGCAGTACTTC. Translated, it gives CASSHRGTVLGNEQYF.